What follows are 10 T cell receptor beta chains derived from one specimen sequenced in a study of identical twins. TCRdb itself ran the 5' RACE reads through MiXCR, one entry per CDR3 protein. The sample consists of about 690,000 distinct CDR3 sequences, around 6.1% of them appearing once. The sample was naive T cells sorted from blood. These TCRs come from a man younger than 35 in good health.

This clonotype was detected only a few times. The chain uses TRBV24-1 and TRBJ2-1; 12 bases fit TRBD2. Germline V gene sequence: CDR1 KGHDR, CDR2 SFDVKD. The junction had 3 bases not matched to a gene; V was cut back by 5 bases and J by 8 bases. This CDR3 is built from 14 residues. CDR3 loop: CATSGTSGIYEQFF. The CDR3 bases are TGTGCCACCAGTGGGACTAGCGGGATCTATGAGCAGTTCTTC.

This clonotype has a count of ten or more. The chain links TRBV29-1 to TRBJ1-1; D remains ambiguous. The V gene lost 6 bases and the J gene lost 4 bases, with 15 bases spanning the gap. The CDR3 is made up of 13 amino acids. Germline assignment: CDR1 SQVTM and CDR2 ANQGSEA. CDR3 bases: TGCAGCGTCGGCTCCGGGAGTACCACTGAAGCTTTCTTT. Its protein product is CSVGSGSTTEAFF.

This clonotype was seen a handful of times. DNA for the CDR3: TGTGCCAGCAGTTTGTACGGGATTCGTCAGGCCAACGTCCTGACTTTC. It yields the protein CASSLYGIRQANVLTF. The gene calls are TRBV28 and TRBJ2-6; D might be TRBD2 (5 bases). This CDR3 is 16 amino acids long. Germline V gene data show CDR1 as MDHEN and CDR2 as SYDVKM. Trimming took off 3 bases at V and 6 bases at J, with 15 bases between the two ends.

V and J are TRBV6-2 or TRBV6-3 and TRBJ2-7; 8 nucleotides align to TRBD2. With 7 bases clipped from V and 5 bases from J, the junction kept 10 bases outside the gene matches. The V gene's germline CDR1 is MNHEY and CDR2 SVGEGT. CDR3 size: 14 residues. This chain's CDR3 is CASKTRLAIHEQYF. The CDR3 DNA is TGTGCCAGCAAAACGAGACTAGCGATCCACGAGCAGTACTTC.

In its sample, this clonotype was seen many times. J is TRBJ1-1 and V is TRBV6-5; the D is unclear. Germline CDR1 reads MNHEY; CDR2 reads SVGAGI. The ends were cut back, 7 bases at V and 4 bases at J, with 7 bases in the middle. This CDR3 is 11 amino acids long. The CDR3 is CASIRGTEAFF. The CDR3 coding sequence is TGTGCCAGCATACGGGGCACTGAAGCTTTCTTT.

The chain carries TRBV12-3 or TRBV12-4 and TRBJ2-1; 11 nucleotides match TRBD2. The V and J ends lost 7 bases and 10 bases, in that order; junction bases with no gene match: 9. This CDR3 region has 14 residues. The CDR3 nucleotides are TGTGCCAGCACTGGGACTAGCGGACTTCTGGAGCAGTTCTTC. This sequence encodes CASTGTSGLLEQFF.

This clonotype showed up many times. The rearrangement links TRBV18 to TRBJ2-7; no clear D gene. The CDR3 consists of 14 residues. Germline lookup yields CDR1 KGHSH and CDR2 LQKENI. V shed 2 bases and J shed 1 base, with 9 bases lying between them. The CDR3 DNA sequence: TGTGCCAGCTCACCAACAGACCTGTCCTACGAGCAGTACGTC. It translates to CASSPTDLSYEQYV.

This clonotype appeared a few times. V and J are TRBV12-3 or TRBV12-4 and TRBJ2-7, with D maybe TRBD2 (5 bases). The CDR3 spans 16 residues. The germline V and J ends were trimmed by 3 bases and 0 bases, with 15 bases remaining between them. Here the CDR3 reads CASSFGERQSSYEQYF. In DNA, the CDR3 is TGTGCCAGCAGTTTCGGAGAGCGGCAAAGCTCCTACGAGCAGTACTTC.

There are a few counts of this clonotype. The chain's CDR3 is CASSSLAGAGQETQYF. The DNA for the CDR3 is TGTGCCAGCAGTTCCCTAGCGGGAGCGGGGCAAGAGACCCAGTACTTC. The rearrangement links TRBV12-3 or TRBV12-4 to TRBJ2-5; TRBD2 agrees at 10 bases. With V trimmed by 4 bases and J by 2 bases, 7 bases remained unmatched. This CDR3 comprises 16 residues.

This clonotype was recorded a few times. CDR3: CASSPDRTNEQFF. The CDR3 bases are TGTGCCAGCAGCCCCGACAGGACCAATGAGCAGTTCTTC. The V call is TRBV6-1, the J call TRBJ2-1; D possibly corresponds to TRBD1 (6 bases). This CDR3 spans 13 amino acids. Between the trimmed V and J ends, which lost 6 bases and 6 bases, there was a span of 12 bases. Germline assignment: CDR1 MNHNS and CDR2 SASEGT.